This T cell receptor (beta chain) is from a study of blood T cell repertoires in COVID-19. Background on the study: Italy, Spain and the United States were the sources of the convalescent and acute COVID-19 samples. PBMCs, B-cell-depleted T cells, or T cells were the source of the cDNA or gDNA that made up the material.

This CDR3 contains 14 residues. V lost 7 bases and J lost 4; bases outside the gene matches: 6. Germline V gene sequence: CDR1 SGHTA, CDR2 FQGNSA. Participant ages covered roughly 18 to 89 years across about two dozen US areas. Clones were sequenced by immunoSEQ multiplex PCR, and TCRdb holds only the in-frame ones, with some missing. Of hundreds of thousands of clones listed, roughly 85% were seen once; the top ten hold approximately 8.6%. Sequenced material: PBMCs or T cells enriched from blood (not recorded which). V is TRBV7-2 and J is TRBJ2-7, with TRBD1 matching over 11 bases. This receptor was obtained from a woman aged 50 to 60 with acute COVID-19. CDR3 nucleotide sequence: TGTGCCAGCACCGGGACAGGGGGAGGATACGAGCAGTACTTC. Residues: CASTGTGGGYEQYF.